This TCR beta chain was recorded in a study of long-term antiretroviral therapy in people with HIV. Broader study findings: Relative to transplant donor controls, diversity remained lower despite increasing after ART.

This clone was picked up one time. Its antigen is currently unknown. An immunoSEQ assay, version v3.0, was performed at survey level. Measured with immunoSEQ multiplex PCR; TCRdb has only the in-frame clones, and not every one. Among 20,000 to 25,000 clones listed, more than 75% were seen once. There were no participants with HIV treated outside the United States. Specimens held about 0.95-10 million cryopreserved PBMC prior to DNA extraction. CDR1 and CDR2 (germline): MDHEN, SYDVKM. J lost 1 base, V lost 11 bases, and 6 bases had no gene match. This CDR3 contains 13 residues. The chain recombines TRBV28 with TRBJ2-5; 8 nucleotides align to TRBD2. Sequencing used unsorted PBMCs, obtained approximately 2.5 years after starting antiretroviral therapy. This clonotype originated in a woman between 50 and 59 years old with HIV. This chain's CDR3 is CAVHSGVQETQYF. CDR3 nucleotide sequence: TGTGCCGTCCATAGCGGGGTCCAAGAGACCCAGTACTTC.